This passage covers 20 T cell receptor beta chains from one sample sequenced in a study of beta chain features in type 1 diabetes. Every isolated RNA sample was fully reverse transcribed, so sequencing captured expressed TCRB transcripts. Here immunoSEQ multiplex PCR was the method, and the copy in TCRdb shows in-frame clones only, minus some. The sample lists 130,000 to 150,000 clones, 10% occurring once. Sequencing input: naive CD4+ T cells from blood. Receptors originate from a man aged 18 to 29 in good health.

This clone was seen a handful of times. This chain uses TRBV5-1 with TRBJ1-6, with unresolved D. CDR3 size: 14 residues. V lost 1 base, J lost 6 bases, and 8 bases lay in between. From germline, CDR1 is SGHRS and CDR2 YFSETQ. The CDR3 is CASSLPGINSPLHF. The CDR3 bases are TGCGCCAGCAGCTTGCCCGGGATTAATTCACCCCTCCACTTT. Full variable domain (remainder filled in from reference TRBV5-1 and TRBJ1-6): KAGVTQTPRYLIKTRGQQVTLSCSPISGHRSVSWYQQTPGQGLQFLFEYFSETQRNKGNFPGRFSGRQFSNSRSEMNVSTLELGDSALYLCASSLPGINSPLHFGNGTRLTVT.

Only a few counts were recorded for this clone. The rearrangement uses TRBV20-1 and TRBJ1-2; TRBD1 agrees at 8 bases. V dropped 4 bases and J dropped 7; count of bases not matched to a gene: 2. Germline loops: CDR1 DFQATT, CDR2 SNEGSKA (reference sequence). The CDR3 runs to 11 residues. The CDR3 DNA follows: TGCAGTGCTAAGGACAGGGCTGGCTACACCTTC. It specifies CSAKDRAGYTF.

This clone was recorded a few times. The same CDR3 also results from other DNA sequences found in this sample. This chain uses TRBV7-2 with TRBJ1-2; 10 positions match TRBD1. CDR3 length: 15 residues. V trimming: 3 bases; J trimming: 5 bases; junction bases outside the gene matches: 6. CDR1 and CDR2 (germline): SGHTA, FQGNSA. The CDR3 sequence: CASSLRQGAEYGYTF. Here the CDR3 DNA reads TGTGCCAGCAGCTTGCGACAGGGGGCTGAGTATGGCTACACCTTC.

This clone was seen only a few times. The rearrangement joins TRBV5-1 to TRBJ1-4, with a weak D call TRBD1 (6 bases). Looked up from germline, CDR1 is SGHRS and CDR2 is YFSETQ. The ends were cut back, 5 bases at V and 0 bases at J, with 14 bases in the middle. The CDR3 has 16 residues. The CDR3 DNA is TGCGCCAGCAGTGGACAGCCGATTGCAACTAATGAAAAACTGTTTTTT. This encodes CASSGQPIATNEKLFF. The full variable domain, completed using reference TRBV5-1 and TRBJ1-4, is KAGVTQTPRYLIKTRGQQVTLSCSPISGHRSVSWYQQTPGQGLQFLFEYFSETQRNKGNFPGRFSGRQFSNSRSEMNVSTLELGDSALYLCASSGQPIATNEKLFFGSGTQLSVL.

This clone has a handful of counts. This chain connects TRBV5-1 to TRBJ1-2; TRBD1 might be the D (6 bases). Germline V CDR1 and CDR2: SGHRS, YFSETQ. CDR3 length: 12 amino acids. V was pared by 2 bases and J by 4 bases, with 6 bases between. Here the CDR3 DNA reads TGCGCCAGCAGCTTACAGGGCTATGGCTACACCTTC. Protein sequence: CASSLQGYGYTF.

This clone was seen a few times. This chain joins TRBV7-8 and TRBJ2-5; D perhaps matches TRBD1 (6 bases). This CDR3 comprises 17 residues. In germline, CDR1 is SGHVS, CDR2 FQNEAQ. V was trimmed by 2 bases and J by 4 bases, leaving 20 bases between them. The CDR3 coding sequence is TGTGCCAGCAGCTTAATGCCCAGGGGCAGATTGCGAGAGACCCAGTACTTC. Encoded protein: CASSLMPRGRLRETQYF. Looking up the rest from reference TRBV7-8 and TRBJ2-5 gives the full variable domain: GAGVSQSPRYKVAKRGQDVALRCDPISGHVSLFWYQQALGQGPEFLTYFQNEAQLDKSGLPSDRFFAERPEGSVSTLKIQRTQQEDSAVYLCASSLMPRGRLRETQYFGPGTRLLVL.

The chain is built from TRBV27 and TRBJ1-4; weak D call: TRBD1 (5 bases). The CDR3 is 14 amino acids. The V end lost 3 bases, the J end lost 5 bases, and 10 bases lay between the germline ends. CDR1 is MNHEY, CDR2 SMNVEV, per germline (reference sequence). CDR3 protein: CASSFWQGNEKLFF. The DNA for the CDR3 is TGTGCCAGCAGTTTCTGGCAGGGAAATGAAAAACTGTTTTTT.

This clone appeared a few times. The genes are TRBV18 and TRBJ2-5; D not resolved. CDR1 KGHSH and CDR2 LQKENI come from the germline V gene. The CDR3 contains 14 residues. V lost 6 bases to trimming and J lost 3 bases, with 14 bases between them. The CDR3 spells CASSPRTVKETQYF. The CDR3 nucleotides are TGTGCCAGCTCCCCCCGCACGGTAAAAGAGACCCAGTACTTC.

V is TRBV27 and J is TRBJ1-2; D remains ambiguous. This CDR3 comprises 15 residues. Germline V lookup: CDR1 MNHEY, CDR2 SMNVEV (reference sequence). V lost 7 bases to trimming and J lost 6 bases, with 21 bases between them. DNA for the CDR3: TGTGCCAGCATCCCTTTCCGGTCGTCCTTTAATGGCTACACCTTC. Translating gives CASIPFRSSFNGYTF.

This sequence joins TRBV5-1 and TRBJ2-1; the D gene is possibly TRBD2 (6 bases). Deletions cut 6 bases from V and 4 bases from J, with 20 bases between. Germline CDR1 is SGHRS and CDR2 is YFSETQ. There are 16 residues in the CDR3. The CDR3 region has the DNA TGCGCCAGCACCCAAACCCGGGGGTACCCTTACAATGAGCAGTTCTTC. Protein product: CASTQTRGYPYNEQFF. Combining the CDR3 with reference TRBV5-1 and TRBJ2-1 gives the whole variable domain KAGVTQTPRYLIKTRGQQVTLSCSPISGHRSVSWYQQTPGQGLQFLFEYFSETQRNKGNFPGRFSGRQFSNSRSEMNVSTLELGDSALYLCASTQTRGYPYNEQFFGPGTRLTVL.

The chain combines TRBV5-1 with TRBJ1-6, with D uncertain. The germline gives CDR1 SGHRS, CDR2 YFSETQ. V lost 0 bases, J lost 3 bases, and 4 bases lay in between. The CDR3 contains 14 residues. The CDR3 here is CASSLDIYNSPLHF. Here the CDR3 DNA reads TGCGCCAGCAGCTTGGACATCTATAATTCACCCCTCCACTTT.

Only a few counts were recorded for this clone. The rearrangement uses TRBV7-2 and TRBJ1-5; D not certain. The ends were cut back, 1 base at V and 6 bases at J, with 13 bases in the middle. The CDR3 runs 15 residues. Germline assignment: CDR1 SGHTA and CDR2 FQGNSA. CDR3 loop: CASSLVLGPSQPQHF. CDR3 DNA sequence: TGTGCCAGCAGCTTAGTGCTAGGTCCATCTCAGCCCCAGCATTTT.

There are a few counts of this clone. This chain connects TRBV5-1 to TRBJ2-2; 9 bases are a match to TRBD1. Germline V gene data show CDR1 as SGHRS and CDR2 as YFSETQ. With 4 bases clipped from V and 3 bases from J, the junction kept 4 bases outside the gene matches. This CDR3 has 15 amino acids. The CDR3 DNA reads as TGCGCCAGCAGCACCGGGACAGGGTACACCGGGGAGCTGTTTTTT. This translates into CASSTGTGYTGELFF.

The chain uses TRBV5-1 and TRBJ2-7; 12 positions agree with TRBD1. Per germline, CDR1 SGHRS and CDR2 YFSETQ. The CDR3 covers 17 residues. Unmatched junction bases numbered 11, after V lost 4 bases and J lost 3 bases. The CDR3 DNA sequence: TGCGCCAGCAGCCCCGGGACAGGGGGCAGTGTGGGCTACGAGCAGTACTTC. Translating gives CASSPGTGGSVGYEQYF.

The chain recombines TRBV19 with TRBJ2-3; no clear D. Germline V gene sequence: CDR1 LNHDA, CDR2 SQIVND (reference sequence). V gave up 3 bases and J gave up 2 bases, with 9 bases separating them. The CDR3 has 14 residues. The CDR3 nucleotides read TGTGCCAGTAGTATTCGACTGACCACAGATACGCAGTATTTT. Translated, it gives CASSIRLTTDTQYF.

The chain recombines TRBV7-9 with TRBJ2-7; D ambiguous. The CDR3 consists of 14 residues. The V gene lost 1 base and the J gene lost 0 bases, with 7 bases spanning the gap. Germline-derived CDR1 and CDR2 are SEHNR and FQNEAQ (reference sequence). CDR3 bases: TGTGCCAGCAGCTTAGATCAGGCCTCCTACGAGCAGTACTTC. As protein: CASSLDQASYEQYF.

This clone has a count of ten or more. The chain carries TRBV7-2 and TRBJ2-7; D remains ambiguous. Between the trimmed V and J ends, which lost 0 bases and 5 bases, there was a span of 2 bases. Germline CDR1 and CDR2: SGHTA and FQGNSA. This CDR3 contains 11 residues. The CDR3 loop is CASSLADEQYF. In DNA form, the CDR3 reads TGTGCCAGCAGCTTAGCCGACGAGCAGTACTTC. Full variable domain (remainder filled in from reference TRBV7-2 and TRBJ2-7): GAGVSQSPSNKVTEKGKDVELRCDPISGHTALYWYRQSLGQGLEFLIYFQGNSAPDKSGLPSDRFSAERTGGSVSTLTIQRTQQEDSAVYLCASSLADEQYFGPGTRLTVT.

This clone has just a few counts. This chain joins TRBV5-4 and TRBJ2-5, with 9 positions matching TRBD1. The ends lost 4 bases at V and 2 bases at J; junction bases unmatched: 6. The CDR3 extends over 15 amino acids. CDR1 SGHNT and CDR2 YYREEE come from the germline V gene (reference sequence). The chain's CDR3 is CASSQGTGPQETQYF. The CDR3 DNA is TGTGCCAGCAGCCAAGGGACAGGGCCACAAGAGACCCAGTACTTC.

The rearrangement uses TRBV18 and TRBJ2-2; the match to TRBD1 covers 7 bases. V was pared by 6 bases and J by 9 bases, with 7 bases of the junction left unmatched. CDR3 length: 13 residues. Germline V gene lookup returns CDR1 KGHSH and CDR2 LQKENI. The CDR3 nucleotides read TGTGCCAGCTCCGTTGACAGGGCCAGGGAGCTGTTTTTT. Protein product: CASSVDRARELFF. The entire variable domain, with the rest obtained from reference TRBV18 and TRBJ2-2, is as follows: NAGVMQNPRHLVRRRGQEARLRCSPMKGHSHVYWYRQLPEEGLKFMVYLQKENIIDESGMPKERFSAEFPKEGPSILRIQQVVRGDSAAYFCASSVDRARELFFGEGSRLTVL.

This clone was detected a few times. The chain carries TRBV28 and TRBJ1-6; D gene unclear. This CDR3 has 14 amino acids. The V gene's germline CDR1 is MDHEN and CDR2 SYDVKM. Trimming took off 6 bases at V and 7 bases at J, with 13 bases between the two ends. CDR3 nucleotide sequence: TGTGCCAGCAGCCCCGCGGGGTGGAATTCACCCCTCCACTTT. It specifies CASSPAGWNSPLHF.